The 20 T cell receptor beta chains in this list originate from one sample, sequenced in a study of blood T cell repertoires in COVID-19. Profiling relied on immunoSEQ multiplex PCR, and the TCRdb table lists in-frame clones only, not all of them. The table records 300,000 to 350,000 clones, approximately 88% of them present only once. The material sequenced was peripheral blood. Receptors were obtained from a man aged 25-45 years with COVID-19, enrolled during active disease.

This clone was counted between two and nine times. The gene calls are TRBV2 and TRBJ2-7; 7 nucleotides match TRBD2. The CDR3 is made up of 14 amino acids. V shed 6 bases and J 2 bases; nucleotides not matched to a gene: 7. Germline V CDR1 and CDR2: SNHLY, FYNNEI. The CDR3 region has the DNA TGTGCCAGCAGCGGACTAGAAACACCCTACGAGCAGTACTTC. This encodes CASSGLETPYEQYF.

The V gene is TRBV4-1, the J gene TRBJ1-3; TRBD1 matches at 10 bases. Germline CDR1 is MGHRA and CDR2 is YSYEKL. Trimming cost V 0 bases and J 3 bases; bases outside gene matches: 14. The CDR3 loop spans 20 amino acids. The CDR3 region has the DNA TGCGCCAGCAGCCAAGATTATCGCCGCCGGGACAGGGGATTTGGAAACACCATATATTTT. Translation gives CASSQDYRRRDRGFGNTIYF.

V usage is TRBV19 and J usage is TRBJ1-2, with D unclear. Trimming shortened V by 8 bases and J by 3 bases, and 19 bases separated the two germline ends. The CDR3 has 15 amino acids. Germline CDR1 and CDR2: LNHDA and SQIVND (reference sequence). Written as DNA, the CDR3 is TGTGCCAGTTCGTTCAGGTCCGAAGGTCACTATGGCTACACCTTC. Residues: CASSFRSEGHYGYTF. Complete variable domain (other parts from reference TRBV19 and TRBJ1-2): DGGITQSPKYLFRKEGQNVTLSCEQNLNHDAMYWYRQDPGQGLRLIYYSQIVNDFQKGDIAEGYSVSREKKESFPLTVTSAQKNPTAFYLCASSFRSEGHYGYTFGSGTRLTVV.

This clone occurred once. J is TRBJ1-5 and V is TRBV10-2; perhaps TRBD1 as D (5 bases). The CDR3 is 15 residues long. Trimming stripped 8 bases from V and 4 bases from J, with 18 bases between. The V gene's germline CDR1 is WSHSY and CDR2 SAAADI. As DNA, the CDR3 is TGCGCCAGCGCCCACTCAGACAGAAATAATCAGCCCCAGCATTTT. Translated: CASAHSDRNNQPQHF.

This clone was counted a single time. This sequence joins TRBV6-5 and TRBJ2-5; a weak D match, TRBD2 (5 bases). The CDR3 is 14 residues long. V was trimmed by 7 bases and J by 2 bases, leaving 14 bases between them. The germline V gene has CDR1 MNHEY and CDR2 SVGAGI. CDR3 nucleotide sequence: TGTGCCAGCACCCGAGGAGCGGCTCAAGAGACCCAGTACTTC. Amino acid sequence: CASTRGAAQETQYF.

The CDR3 DNA reads TGTGCCAGCAGCTCCCGGACTAGCGGAGGCACAGATACGCAGTATTTT. It is translated as CASSSRTSGGTDTQYF. The rearrangement uses TRBV9 and TRBJ2-3; 10 bases fit TRBD2. Germline CDR1 is SGDLS and CDR2 is YYNGEE. This CDR3 has 16 residues. V lost 4 bases to trimming and J lost 1 base; unmatched junction nucleotides: 6.

The V call is TRBV7-2, the J call TRBJ2-7; TRBD1 agrees at 11 bases. This CDR3 has 15 amino acids. With V trimmed by 1 base and J by 4 bases, 3 bases remained unmatched. Germline lookup yields CDR1 SGHTA and CDR2 FQGNSA. CDR3 sequence reads: CASSLVDRGRYEQYF. Here the CDR3 DNA reads TGTGCCAGCAGCTTAGTGGACAGGGGGCGGTACGAGCAGTACTTC.

The chain is built from TRBV6-2 or TRBV6-3 and TRBJ2-2; no clear D. Between the trimmed V and J ends, which lost 3 bases and 5 bases, there was a span of 7 bases. CDR3 length: 13 residues. Germline values: CDR1 MNHEY, CDR2 SVGEGT. The CDR3 spells CASSYLETGELFF. DNA of the CDR3: TGTGCCAGCAGTTATTTAGAAACCGGGGAGCTGTTTTTT.

V gene TRBV7-9 combines with J gene TRBJ1-4, with 12 bases aligning to TRBD1. This CDR3 comprises 19 residues. Germline V gives CDR1 SEHNR, CDR2 FQNEAQ (reference sequence). V shed 5 bases and J 7 bases; nucleotides not matched to a gene: 17. DNA of the CDR3: TGTGCCAGCAGCCCGGCCCCGGGACAGGGGGCAGCTTTCATTGAAAAACTGTTTTTT. This encodes CASSPAPGQGAAFIEKLFF.

This chain joins TRBV29-1 and TRBJ1-5; TRBD1 aligns across 9 bases. V shed 7 bases and J 7 bases; nucleotides not matched to a gene: 8. Germline values: CDR1 SQVTM, CDR2 ANQGSEA. This CDR3 is built from 13 residues. CDR3 in DNA: TGCAGCGCCTCGGGACAGGGTGGACAGCCCCAGCATTTT. It is translated as CSASGQGGQPQHF.

The chain is built from TRBV27 and TRBJ1-2; 11 bases line up with TRBD1. This CDR3 spans 16 amino acids. V shed 6 bases and J 1 base; nucleotides not matched to a gene: 7. CDR1 MNHEY and CDR2 SMNVEV come from the germline V gene (reference sequence). The chain's CDR3 is CASSRTGGAYNYGYTF. As DNA, the CDR3 is TGTGCCAGCAGCCGGACAGGGGGCGCCTATAACTATGGCTACACCTTC.

The rearrangement uses TRBV7-9 and TRBJ2-7; 10 bases match TRBD2. V shed 5 bases and J 4 bases; nucleotides not matched to a gene: 8. The CDR3 length is 15 residues. The germline CDR1 and CDR2 sequences are SEHNR and FQNEAQ (reference sequence). Here the CDR3 reads CASSLTSGVFYEQYF. CDR3 nucleotide sequence: TGTGCCAGCAGCCTTACTAGCGGGGTTTTTTACGAGCAGTACTTC.

The V call is TRBV5-6, the J call TRBJ2-7; TRBD1 matches at 8 bases. This CDR3 spans 14 amino acids. J gave up 1 base and V 4 bases, and 4 bases lay outside the gene matches. Germline V gene lookup returns CDR1 SGHDT and CDR2 YYEEEE. CDR3 sequence reads: CASSRGTGSYEQYF. The CDR3 DNA reads TGTGCCAGCAGCCGAGGGACAGGATCCTACGAGCAGTACTTC. Using reference TRBV5-6 and TRBJ2-7 for the parts outside the CDR3, the full variable domain is DAGVTQSPTHLIKTRGQQVTLRCSPKSGHDTVSWYQQALGQGPQFIFQYYEEEERQRGNFPDRFSGHQFPNYSSELNVNALLLGDSALYLCASSRGTGSYEQYFGPGTRLTVT.

The chain recombines TRBV28 with TRBJ2-7; 8 bases align to TRBD1. Germline-derived CDR1 and CDR2 are MDHEN and SYDVKM. This CDR3 has 15 amino acids. The V and J ends lost 2 bases and 4 bases, in that order; junction bases with no gene match: 7. CDR3 sequence: CASSLGTGAGYEQYF. The CDR3 DNA sequence: TGTGCCAGCAGTTTAGGGACAGGCGCTGGGTACGAGCAGTACTTC.

This chain uses TRBV5-1 with TRBJ2-5, with D possibly matching TRBD1 (5 bases). Germline lookup yields CDR1 SGHRS and CDR2 YFSETQ. V lost 3 bases and J lost 4, with 10 bases in between. The length of the CDR3 is 13 residues. CDR3 DNA sequence: TGCGCCAGCAGCTCGGTCCAGGGAGAGACCCAGTACTTC. Translation: CASSSVQGETQYF.

The CDR3 region is CASRSGGQGAHEQYF. The CDR3 DNA follows: TGCGCCAGCAGGAGTGGGGGACAGGGGGCCCACGAGCAGTACTTC. The chain recombines TRBV5-1 with TRBJ2-7; 12 nucleotides match TRBD1. CDR3 length: 15 residues. The germline gives CDR1 SGHRS, CDR2 YFSETQ. V gave up 5 bases and J gave up 5 bases; unmatched junction bases: 8.

This chain connects TRBV7-8 to TRBJ1-2; TRBD1 matches 7 bases. V shed 5 bases, J shed 4 bases, and the junction held 10 bases outside the gene matches. The CDR3 runs to 15 residues. CDR1 is SGHVS and CDR2 is FQNEAQ in the germline V gene. The CDR3 DNA reads TGTGCCAGCAGCCCCAGGGGGGTAGAACTCTATGGCTACACCTTC. It specifies CASSPRGVELYGYTF.

CDR3 DNA: TGTGCCAGCAGACAATCCTCTTTCCGGGACAGGGGAGGTTCGGATGAAAAACTGTTTTTT. Translation: CASRQSSFRDRGGSDEKLFF. The chain couples TRBV28 to TRBJ1-4; 10 nucleotides align to TRBD1. J lost 6 bases, V lost 6 bases, and 22 bases had no gene match. The CDR3 totals 20 residues. The germline V gene encodes CDR1 MDHEN and CDR2 SYDVKM.

The chain recombines TRBV5-1 with TRBJ2-7; 7 bases are a match to TRBD2. V dropped 0 bases and J dropped 3; count of bases not matched to a gene: 9. Germline V gene data show CDR1 as SGHRS and CDR2 as YFSETQ. The CDR3 sequence is 16 residues long. In DNA, the CDR3 is TGCGCCAGCAGCTTGGACCTAGCGGAAACTATCTACGAGCAGTACTTC. Protein product: CASSLDLAETIYEQYF.

The chain combines TRBV27 with TRBJ2-3, with 13 nucleotides matching TRBD2. Trimming removed 5 bases from V and 0 bases from J; junction bases left unmatched: 8. There are 18 residues in the CDR3. The germline V gene encodes CDR1 MNHEY and CDR2 SMNVEV (reference sequence). This CDR3 is CASSPWTSGRPSTDTQYF. The DNA of the CDR3 is TGTGCCAGCAGTCCCTGGACTAGCGGGAGACCTAGCACAGATACGCAGTATTTT.